These 31 T cell receptor beta chains were all obtained from the same sample, sequenced in a study of shared clonotypes between healthy human individuals. Using immunoSEQ multiplex PCR, the repertoire was profiled, and TCRdb retains in-frame clones only, with some absent. The data hold some 1.5 million clones, with 95% to 99% observed a single time. Sequenced input: naive CD4+ T cells sorted from blood. Subset given: CD45RA+ positively selected. These receptors came from a man aged 25 to 40 in good health.

Note on this clone: Other nucleotide sequences in the sample specify the same CDR3. V is TRBV5-1 and J is TRBJ2-3; D may correspond to TRBD1 or TRBD2 (5 bases each). CDR1 and CDR2 from the germline V gene are SGHRS and YFSETQ. V was shortened by 2 bases and J by 0 bases, with 7 bases between the two germline ends. CDR3 size: 14 residues. CDR3 nucleotide sequence: TGCGCCAGCAGCTTCGGGACCAGCACAGATACGCAGTATTTT. It is translated as CASSFGTSTDTQYF.

This chain joins TRBV30 and TRBJ2-1; 7 positions match TRBD2. The germline CDR1 and CDR2 sequences are GTSNPN and SVGIG (reference sequence). The CDR3 runs to 12 residues. The junction had 7 bases not matched to a gene; V was cut back by 6 bases and J by 8 bases. For the CDR3, the DNA is TGTGCCTGCTCTCGGCTAGCGGATGAGCAGTTCTTC. Translation: CACSRLADEQFF.

The J gene is TRBJ2-5, the V gene TRBV18; weak D call: TRBD1 (5 bases). With 4 bases removed from V and 2 bases from J, the gap between germline ends came to 17 bases. The CDR3 length is 16 residues. Germline CDR1 is KGHSH and CDR2 is LQKENI. The CDR3 protein is CASSQQAASLQETQYF. The CDR3 nucleotides are TGTGCCAGCTCACAACAGGCCGCAAGTCTTCAAGAGACCCAGTACTTC.

In the case of this clone: The sample contains more than one DNA sequence encoding this CDR3. The rearrangement joins TRBV20-1 to TRBJ2-3; D not certain. CDR3 length equals 11 residues. CDR1 is DFQATT, CDR2 SNEGSKA, per germline (reference sequence). The V gene lost 5 bases and the J gene lost 4 bases, with 7 bases spanning the gap. The chain's CDR3 is CSALRADTQYF. DNA of the CDR3: TGCAGTGCTCTTAGGGCAGATACGCAGTATTTT.

This sequence joins TRBV9 and TRBJ2-6, with D possibly TRBD2 on 6 matching bases. The CDR3 consists of 15 residues. CDR1 and CDR2 (germline): SGDLS, YYNGEE. Trimming stripped 2 bases from V and 2 bases from J, with 8 bases between. This CDR3 is CASSVRRAGANVLTF. The CDR3 DNA sequence: TGTGCCAGCAGCGTGCGGAGGGCTGGGGCCAACGTCCTGACTTTC.

The V gene is TRBV18, the J gene TRBJ2-2; no definite D call. The CDR3 totals 14 residues. Germline loops: CDR1 KGHSH, CDR2 LQKENI. V lost 6 bases to trimming and J lost 2 bases, with 10 bases between them. CDR3 loop: CASSLLGNTGELFF. The CDR3 DNA reads TGTGCCAGCTCGCTTTTGGGTAACACCGGGGAGCTGTTTTTT.

This chain joins TRBV9 and TRBJ2-1; D might be TRBD1 (5 bases). Germline CDR1 and CDR2: SGDLS and YYNGEE. CDR3 length equals 15 residues. Between the trimmed V and J ends, which lost 3 bases and 4 bases, there was a span of 14 bases. The CDR3 DNA reads TGTGCCAGCAGCGCACATACAACAGGATACAATGAGCAGTTCTTC. This sequence encodes CASSAHTTGYNEQFF.

The chain uses TRBV15 and TRBJ2-3, with D possibly being TRBD1 (6 bases). Looked up from germline, CDR1 is LNHNV and CDR2 is YYDKDF (reference sequence). The CDR3 length is 16 residues. Between the trimmed V and J ends, which lost 2 bases and 4 bases, there was a span of 16 bases. The CDR3 nucleotides read TGTGCCACCAGCAGATCCTCAGGGGTGATCGCAGATACGCAGTATTTT. It is translated as CATSRSSGVIADTQYF.

The chain links TRBV18 to TRBJ2-3; D may match TRBD1 or TRBD2 (5 bases each). Germline V CDR1 and CDR2: KGHSH, LQKENI. V lost 4 bases, J lost 3 bases, and 14 bases lay in between. The CDR3 extends over 15 amino acids. The CDR3 sequence is CASSRGTAFTDTQYF. The CDR3 nucleotides read TGTGCCAGCTCACGAGGGACCGCCTTTACAGATACGCAGTATTTT.

The chain joins TRBV10-3 to TRBJ1-1, with TRBD1 as a possible D gene (5 bases). V was cut by 11 bases and J by 8 bases, with 21 bases left in between. This CDR3 is 13 amino acids long. Germline V gene sequence: CDR1 ENHRY, CDR2 SYGVKD. The CDR3 loop reads CAVYTEPGREAFF. In DNA, the CDR3 is TGTGCCGTCTATACAGAACCGGGGCGCGAAGCTTTCTTT.

This sequence joins TRBV18 and TRBJ1-3, with D unresolved. Trimming took off 2 bases at V and 2 bases at J, with 19 bases between the two ends. The CDR3 is 18 amino acids. Germline CDR1 is KGHSH and CDR2 is LQKENI. CDR3 coding DNA: TGTGCCAGCTCACCATCATATACCATGGGGAGCACTGGAAACACCATATATTTT. The encoded protein is CASSPSYTMGSTGNTIYF.

The chain employs TRBV28 and TRBJ2-7, with D unclear. Germline V gene data show CDR1 as MDHEN and CDR2 as SYDVKM. The CDR3 is 13 amino acids. The ends were cut back, 7 bases at V and 2 bases at J, with 12 bases in the middle. CDR3: CASISTGTYEQYF. The CDR3 DNA reads as TGTGCCAGCATCTCCACGGGCACCTACGAGCAGTACTTC. Filled out from reference TRBV28 and TRBJ2-7, the complete variable domain reads DVKVTQSSRYLVKRTGEKVFLECVQDMDHENMFWYRQDPGLGLRLIYFSYDVKMKEKGDIPEGYSVSREKKERFSLILESASTNQTSMYLCASISTGTYEQYFGPGTRLTVT.

This chain uses TRBV9 with TRBJ2-7; 9 bases align to TRBD2. The length of the CDR3 is 15 residues. Looked up from germline, CDR1 is SGDLS and CDR2 is YYNGEE. The V and J ends lost 1 base and 3 bases, in that order; junction bases with no gene match: 5. DNA of the CDR3: TGTGCCAGCAGCGTAAGTCCTAGCGGGAACTACGAGCAGTACTTC. Encoded protein: CASSVSPSGNYEQYF.

On this clone itself: The sample contains more than one DNA sequence encoding this CDR3. The chain has TRBV7-2 and TRBJ2-5; D unclear. V was clipped by 3 bases and J by 4 bases, with 3 bases between them. CDR3 length equals 11 residues. Germline CDR1 is SGHTA and CDR2 is FQGNSA. CDR3 residues: CASSFPETQYF. The CDR3 DNA sequence: TGTGCCAGCAGCTTCCCAGAGACCCAGTACTTC.

V gene TRBV5-4 combines with J gene TRBJ2-1, with 15 bases matching TRBD2. The V and J ends lost 3 bases and 2 bases, in that order; junction bases with no gene match: 3. Germline CDR1 SGHNT, CDR2 YYREEE (reference sequence). This CDR3 is 17 amino acids long. The CDR3 spells CASSWGLAGGAYNEQFF. The CDR3 DNA reads TGTGCCAGCAGCTGGGGACTAGCGGGAGGCGCCTACAATGAGCAGTTCTTC.

This chain connects TRBV4-3 to TRBJ1-5; perhaps TRBD1 as D (6 bases). This CDR3 region has 13 residues. Germline V gene lookup returns CDR1 LGHNA and CDR2 YSLEER. The ends were cut back, 5 bases at V and 4 bases at J, with 9 bases in the middle. DNA of the CDR3: TGCGCCAGCAGCGGACAGCTTAATCAGCCCCAGCATTTT. Its translation: CASSGQLNQPQHF.

The chain joins TRBV9 to TRBJ1-5; maybe TRBD1 (5 bases). Trimming took 0 bases from V and 7 from J, leaving 11 bases between them. This CDR3 contains 14 residues. The germline CDR1 and CDR2 sequences are SGDLS and YYNGEE. The CDR3 coding sequence is TGTGCCAGCAGCGTAGGTGTCGGGGGACAGCCCCAGCATTTT. Encoded protein: CASSVGVGGQPQHF.

The chain carries TRBV6-4 and TRBJ2-1; 11 nucleotides match TRBD2. Germline V gene data show CDR1 as MRHNA and CDR2 as SNTAGT. The V segment lost 3 bases and the J segment 4 bases; nucleotides outside the gene matches: 11. The CDR3 has 18 amino acids. The CDR3 loop reads CASSELAGGSSLYNEQFF. The CDR3 DNA reads TGTGCCAGCAGTGAATTAGCGGGAGGGTCTTCGCTTTACAATGAGCAGTTCTTC.

As to this clone: Other DNA sequences in this specimen translate into the identical CDR3. The chain recombines TRBV6-6 with TRBJ2-7; D might be TRBD1 (5 bases). This CDR3 comprises 14 residues. Trimming pared 1 base from V and 0 bases from J, leaving 7 bases between. The V gene's germline CDR1 is MNHNY and CDR2 SVGAGI (reference sequence). Written as DNA, the CDR3 is TGTGCCAGCAGTTACTTAACAGGCTCCTACGAGCAGTACTTC. It specifies CASSYLTGSYEQYF.

The table lists this clone with a count of one. The junction shows a germline mismatch at one end, possibly a read error. This chain links TRBV19 with TRBJ1-2; TRBD1 matches at 7 bases. CDR1 is LNHDA and CDR2 is SQIVND in the germline V gene (reference sequence). The CDR3 has 15 residues. The CDR3 loop is CASSNYRGKDYSYTF. The DNA for the CDR3 is TGTGCCAGTAGTAATTACAGGGGAAAGGACTATAGCTACACCTTC.

This chain uses TRBV18 with TRBJ1-1, with D possibly matching TRBD1 (6 bases). With 5 bases removed from V and 0 bases from J, the gap between germline ends came to 13 bases. Germline V lookup: CDR1 KGHSH, CDR2 LQKENI. The CDR3 contains 15 residues. CDR3 loop: CASSAQQGVNTEAFF. The DNA for the CDR3 is TGTGCCAGCTCAGCGCAACAGGGCGTGAACACTGAAGCTTTCTTT.

This clone was observed once. The chain carries TRBV4-1 and TRBJ1-2; D remains unclear. The CDR3 sequence is 15 residues long. V lost 1 base to trimming and J lost 8 bases, with 17 bases between them. From germline, CDR1 is MGHRA and CDR2 YSYEKL. In nucleotides, the CDR3 is TGCGCCAGCAGCCAAGCGCCTCTAGGTAGCGGGGGCTACACCTTC. It yields the protein CASSQAPLGSGGYTF.

This chain connects TRBV30 to TRBJ2-7, with D unresolved. This CDR3 contains 11 residues. V shed 3 bases and J shed 1 base, with 4 bases lying between them. Germline lookup yields CDR1 GTSNPN and CDR2 SVGIG (reference sequence). The CDR3 loop reads CAWRASYEQYF. The CDR3 coding sequence is TGTGCCTGGAGAGCTTCCTACGAGCAGTACTTC.

The chain has TRBV29-1 and TRBJ2-5; D unresolved. The length of the CDR3 is 15 residues. Germline CDR1 is SQVTM and CDR2 is ANQGSEA. The V gene lost 4 bases and the J gene lost 0 bases, with 15 bases spanning the gap. Written as DNA, the CDR3 is TGCAGCGTTGTTTGGGCCCTATCCTACCAAGAGACCCAGTACTTC. Protein: CSVVWALSYQETQYF. Full variable domain (outside the CDR3, taken from reference TRBV29-1 and TRBJ2-5): SAVISQKPSRDICQRGTSLTIQCQVDSQVTMMFWYRQQPGQSLTLIATANQGSEATYESGFVIDKFPISRPNLTFSTLTVSNMSPEDSSIYLCSVVWALSYQETQYFGPGTRLLVL.

V and J are TRBV7-8 and TRBJ2-5; 8 bases fit TRBD2. This CDR3 is built from 14 residues. J gave up 4 bases and V 5 bases, and 6 bases lay outside the gene matches. Germline CDR1 is SGHVS and CDR2 is FQNEAQ. The DNA for the CDR3 is TGTGCCAGCAGCATAATCGGGGGGGGAGAGACCCAGTACTTC. Protein: CASSIIGGGETQYF.

The genes are TRBV9 and TRBJ1-2; no clear D. CDR3 size: 14 residues. The ends were cut back, 1 base at V and 7 bases at J, with 14 bases in the middle. CDR1 and CDR2 (germline): SGDLS, YYNGEE. The CDR3 sequence is CASSVLLSFGGYTF. CDR3 sequence (DNA): TGTGCCAGCAGCGTACTCTTATCATTCGGTGGCTACACCTTC.

This chain uses TRBV10-3 with TRBJ2-2, with 7 nucleotides matching TRBD2. Trimming removed 4 bases from V and 3 bases from J; junction bases left unmatched: 5. The CDR3 extends over 15 amino acids. Germline CDR1 reads ENHRY; CDR2 reads SYGVKD. The CDR3 DNA is TGTGCCATCAGTGGGGCTAGCGGAGACACCGGGGAGCTGTTTTTT. It yields the protein CAISGASGDTGELFF.

This clone was counted once. V is TRBV29-1 and J is TRBJ2-5; TRBD2 matches at 9 bases. This CDR3 has 13 residues. V trimming: 2 bases; J trimming: 2 bases; junction bases outside the gene matches: 0. Germline CDR1 and CDR2: SQVTM and ANQGSEA. As DNA, the CDR3 is TGCAGCGTTGAACTAGCGGGGCAAGAGACCCAGTACTTC. Translated, it gives CSVELAGQETQYF.

V usage is TRBV7-2 and J usage is TRBJ2-7; no reliable D call. The ends were cut back, 4 bases at V and 2 bases at J, with 9 bases in the middle. Germline V gene data show CDR1 as SGHTA and CDR2 as FQGNSA. The CDR3 is 13 amino acids. Here the CDR3 DNA reads TGTGCCAGCAGCTCAATGCAAACCTACGAGCAGTACTTC. As protein: CASSSMQTYEQYF.

The gene calls are TRBV5-1 and TRBJ2-1; D gene uncertain. This CDR3 region has 13 residues. Looked up from germline, CDR1 is SGHRS and CDR2 is YFSETQ. V lost 4 bases to trimming and J lost 5 bases, with 10 bases between them. The CDR3 reads CASSPGLDNEQFF. DNA of the CDR3: TGCGCCAGCAGCCCAGGTCTCGACAATGAGCAGTTCTTC.

The gene calls are TRBV19 and TRBJ2-7; D is perhaps TRBD1 or TRBD2 (5 bases each). The CDR3 contains 14 residues. V was trimmed by 6 bases and J by 1 base, leaving 13 bases between them. The germline CDR1 and CDR2 sequences are LNHDA and SQIVND (reference sequence). CDR3 protein: CASSVAGASYEQYF. The CDR3 DNA reads TGTGCCAGTAGCGTGGCCGGGGCTTCCTACGAGCAGTACTTC.